This passage covers 29 T cell receptor beta chains from one sample sequenced in a study of cytomegalovirus exposure and HLA in healthy donors. In the PCR, 60 Vbeta and 13 Jbeta primers were used. Assay used: immunoSEQ multiplex PCR; TCRdb lists only in-frame clones, some missing. This table holds about 73,000 clones, 60% to 85% found once. Sequencing used PBMCs. The receptor set was obtained from a man in his 70s in good health and CMV-seronegative.

The J gene is TRBJ2-1, the V gene TRBV7-9, with 9 bases lining up with TRBD2. The CDR3 covers 17 residues. CDR1 SEHNR and CDR2 FQNEAQ come from the germline V gene (reference sequence). J gave up 1 base and V 3 bases, and 7 bases lay outside the gene matches. CDR3 in amino acids: CASSFGAGGPSYNEQFF. CDR3 DNA: TGTGCCAGCAGCTTCGGGGCGGGAGGGCCTTCCTACAATGAGCAGTTCTTC.

This chain connects TRBV4-3 to TRBJ2-1; the match to TRBD2 covers 10 bases. The germline V gene encodes CDR1 LGHNA and CDR2 YSLEER. Losses at the gene ends were 1 base for V and 4 bases for J; bases not matched to a gene: 7. The CDR3 runs 17 residues. The CDR3 protein is CASSQGGLAELYNEQFF. The CDR3 bases are TGCGCCAGCAGCCAAGGCGGACTAGCGGAGTTGTACAATGAGCAGTTCTTC.

This chain joins TRBV30 and TRBJ2-7, with 9 bases lining up with TRBD1. This CDR3 region has 13 residues. Unmatched junction bases numbered 5, after V lost 5 bases and J lost 3 bases. Per the germline V gene, CDR1 is GTSNPN and CDR2 is SVGIG (reference sequence). CDR3 region: CAWGGTGFYEQYF. The CDR3 region has the DNA TGTGCCTGGGGGGGGACAGGGTTCTACGAGCAGTACTTC.

The V and J genes are TRBV6-5 and TRBJ1-5; D might be TRBD1 (5 bases). The CDR3 spans 15 residues. CDR1 MNHEY and CDR2 SVGAGI come from the germline V gene. The ends were cut back, 2 bases at V and 4 bases at J, with 12 bases in the middle. The CDR3 bases are TGTGCCAGCAGTTACAGCGGGGGAGTTAATCAGCCCCAGCATTTT. Its translation: CASSYSGGVNQPQHF.

This clone was seen a handful of times. The V call is TRBV10-2, the J call TRBJ2-7; TRBD1 aligns across 10 bases. Germline V gene sequence: CDR1 WSHSY, CDR2 SAAADI. CDR3 size: 14 residues. V shed 7 bases and J 5 bases; nucleotides not matched to a gene: 8. For the CDR3, the DNA is TGCGCCAGCAAGAGAGGGACAGGGGTCGACGAGCAGTACTTC. Protein product: CASKRGTGVDEQYF.

V is TRBV7-9 and J is TRBJ2-2; maybe TRBD1 (6 bases). From germline, CDR1 is SEHNR and CDR2 FQNEAQ (reference sequence). The V and J ends lost 5 bases and 1 base respectively, with 11 bases between them. CDR3 size: 15 residues. The CDR3 coding sequence is TGTGCCAGCAGCCTCCTAGGGGGGAACACCGGGGAGCTGTTTTTT. It yields the protein CASSLLGGNTGELFF.

The chain couples TRBV5-5 to TRBJ2-5; weak D call: TRBD2 (6 bases). CDR3 length: 15 amino acids. Trimming shortened V by 0 bases and J by 7 bases, and 16 bases separated the two germline ends. Germline loops: CDR1 SGHKS, CDR2 YYEKEE (reference sequence). CDR3 sequence: CASSLGPGYGGTQYF. The CDR3 DNA reads as TGTGCCAGCAGCTTGGGCCCGGGATACGGGGGGACCCAGTACTTC.

The chain couples TRBV30 to TRBJ2-7; tentatively, D is TRBD1 (8 bases). Germline CDR1 reads GTSNPN; CDR2 reads SVGIG (reference sequence). Trimming cost V 0 bases and J 7 bases, with 25 bases left between them. The CDR3 is 17 amino acids. The CDR3 coding sequence is TGTGCCTGGAGTGTACAGGGGGGGGCAGGTTGGGGCAAGGAGCAGTACTTC. It specifies CAWSVQGGAGWGKEQYF.

The V and J genes are TRBV19 and TRBJ1-2; no definite D call. The V gene's germline CDR1 is LNHDA and CDR2 SQIVND (reference sequence). Between the trimmed V and J ends, which lost 6 bases and 2 bases, there was a span of 10 bases. The CDR3 contains 13 residues. DNA for the CDR3: TGTGCCAGTAGCATGGGAGGGAACTATGGCTACACCTTC. It codes for CASSMGGNYGYTF.

The chain employs TRBV6-1 and TRBJ2-1, with 12 positions matching TRBD2. V lost 11 bases to trimming and J lost 6 bases; unmatched junction nucleotides: 2. The CDR3 covers 12 residues. Germline V CDR1 and CDR2: MNHNS, SASEGT. CDR3 bases: TGTGCCGGGACTAGCGGGTTCAATGAGCAGTTCTTC. Translating gives CAGTSGFNEQFF.

A single count supports this clone. The chain is built from TRBV6-1 and TRBJ1-3; D possibly corresponds to TRBD1 (6 bases). The CDR3 has 15 amino acids. Germline lookup yields CDR1 MNHNS and CDR2 SASEGT. V was cut by 7 bases and J by 1 base, with 14 bases left in between. CDR3 in DNA: TGTGCCAGCAAGACAGGTAGAAGGTCTGGAAACACCATATATTTT. Its protein product is CASKTGRRSGNTIYF.

The gene calls are TRBV6-1 and TRBJ2-3, with 7 bases that match TRBD1. CDR1 is MNHNS and CDR2 is SASEGT in the germline V gene. The ends lost 6 bases at V and 6 bases at J; junction bases unmatched: 12. The CDR3 covers 15 residues. CDR3 sequence reads: CASSNLRQGFDTQYF. CDR3 DNA sequence: TGTGCCAGCAGCAACCTCCGACAGGGCTTTGATACGCAGTATTTT.

J is TRBJ2-1 and V is TRBV6-5; 9 bases are shared with TRBD2. J gave up 10 bases and V 2 bases, and 9 bases lay outside the gene matches. CDR1 is MNHEY and CDR2 is SVGAGI in the germline V gene. The CDR3 runs to 15 residues. The CDR3 nucleotides are TGTGCCAGCAGTTACAGTTTAGCGGGGGTCGGGGAGCAGTTCTTC. Its protein is CASSYSLAGVGEQFF.

The rearrangement uses TRBV6-1 and TRBJ1-5; D unresolved. V lost 6 bases to trimming and J lost 0 bases, with 12 bases between them. Germline V gives CDR1 MNHNS, CDR2 SASEGT. This CDR3 spans 15 amino acids. This CDR3 reads CASRGPGYSNQPQHF. The CDR3 coding sequence is TGTGCCAGCAGGGGCCCAGGCTATAGCAATCAGCCCCAGCATTTT.

The genes are TRBV5-6 and TRBJ2-1; D is ambiguous. The germline V and J ends were trimmed by 1 base and 12 bases, with 11 bases remaining between them. Germline-derived CDR1 and CDR2 are SGHDT and YYEEEE. This CDR3 is built from 12 residues. This chain's CDR3 is CASSLFPRGQFF. The CDR3 bases are TGTGCCAGCAGCTTGTTCCCCAGAGGGCAGTTCTTC.

The chain couples TRBV6-5 to TRBJ1-1, with D perhaps TRBD1 (6 bases). There are 13 residues in the CDR3. Trimming took off 6 bases at V and 4 bases at J, with 12 bases between the two ends. The germline V gene has CDR1 MNHEY and CDR2 SVGAGI. CDR3 sequence: CASRRRGSTEAFF. DNA for the CDR3: TGTGCCAGCAGACGCAGGGGATCCACTGAAGCTTTCTTT.

This rearrangement joins TRBV25-1 to TRBJ1-1; D gene uncertain. Germline CDR1 reads MGHDK; CDR2 reads SYGVNS. The CDR3 runs 17 residues. V was trimmed by 4 bases and J by 0 bases, leaving 18 bases between them. In DNA, the CDR3 is TGTGCCAGCAGTGGACGGCTTGACTCGATCATGAACACTGAAGCTTTCTTT. It is translated as CASSGRLDSIMNTEAFF. Full variable domain (missing parts from reference TRBV25-1 and TRBJ1-1): EADIYQTPRYLVIGTGKKITLECSQTMGHDKMYWYQQDPGMELHLIHYSYGVNSTEKGDLSSESTVSRIRTEHFPLTLESARPSHTSQYLCASSGRLDSIMNTEAFFGQGTRLTVV.

This clone appeared a few times. V usage is TRBV6-5 and J usage is TRBJ2-2; 7 bases are a match to TRBD2. Trimming removed 2 bases from V and 4 bases from J; junction bases left unmatched: 4. The CDR3 has 15 amino acids. The V gene's germline CDR1 is MNHEY and CDR2 SVGAGI. The CDR3: CASSYPRTSTGELFF. In DNA form, the CDR3 reads TGTGCCAGCAGTTACCCAAGGACTAGCACCGGGGAGCTGTTTTTT.

The V and J genes are TRBV27 and TRBJ1-1; 8 nucleotides agree with TRBD1. V lost 6 bases and J lost 6; bases outside the gene matches: 6. Germline V lookup: CDR1 MNHEY, CDR2 SMNVEV (reference sequence). This CDR3 has 13 amino acids. The DNA of the CDR3 is TGTGCCAGCAGCAGACAGGGGAAGGCTGAAGCTTTCTTT. Translation: CASSRQGKAEAFF.

This sequence joins TRBV21-1 and TRBJ1-5; the D call TRBD1 from the table was never checked on the DNA. TRBV21-1 is labeled a pseudogene. This CDR3 contains 13 residues. In nucleotides, the CDR3 is TGTGCCAGTCCGACAGGGAAAATGCAGCCCCAGCATTTT. Amino acids: CASPTGKMQPQHF.

The chain links TRBV2 to TRBJ1-2, with TRBD1 as a possible D gene (5 bases). Trimming removed 4 bases from V and 1 base from J, with 7 bases in between. CDR3 length: 13 residues. The germline CDR1 and CDR2 sequences are SNHLY and FYNNEI. CDR3 nucleotide sequence: TGTGCCAGCAGTGTAGACAGTAACTATGGCTACACCTTC. Protein product: CASSVDSNYGYTF.

In its sample, this clone was seen a few times. This chain connects TRBV6-6 to TRBJ1-1; possibly TRBD1 for D (5 bases). V gave up 5 bases and J gave up 6 bases, with 19 bases separating them. The CDR3 has 15 residues. Germline CDR1 reads MNHNY; CDR2 reads SVGAGI (reference sequence). The CDR3 DNA reads as TGTGCCAGCAGTCCCCGGGGGGGAGTGGGGGCTGAAGCTTTCTTT. It encodes CASSPRGGVGAEAFF.

This clone came up a few times. The V gene is TRBV9, the J gene TRBJ1-1; unclear D gene. This CDR3 is 14 amino acids long. Trimming removed 0 bases from V and 0 bases from J, with 6 bases in between. CDR1 is SGDLS, CDR2 YYNGEE, per germline. The CDR3 sequence is CASSVEALNTEAFF. The DNA for the CDR3 is TGTGCCAGCAGCGTAGAAGCTCTGAACACTGAAGCTTTCTTT.

The gene calls are TRBV7-2 and TRBJ2-3, with D possibly TRBD1 on 5 matching bases. Germline V gene sequence: CDR1 SGHTA, CDR2 FQGNSA. This CDR3 comprises 13 residues. Trimming removed 3 bases at V and 5 bases at J, with 9 bases between. CDR3 nucleotide sequence: TGTGCCAGCAGCTTTAACAGGATAGATACGCAGTATTTT. Translating it yields CASSFNRIDTQYF.

The chain uses TRBV6-5 and TRBJ1-2; 9 bases align to TRBD1. Germline assignment: CDR1 MNHEY and CDR2 SVGAGI. The CDR3 contains 15 residues. Trimming at V came to 4 bases and at J to 8 bases, leaving 11 bases not matched to a gene. CDR3 residues: CASSFSLGQGTGYTF. In DNA, the CDR3 is TGTGCCAGCAGTTTCTCTCTCGGACAGGGGACCGGCTACACCTTC.

The V and J genes are TRBV4-3 and TRBJ2-7, with D unresolved. CDR1 LGHNA and CDR2 YSLEER come from the germline V gene. V was cut by 1 base and J by 4 bases, with 8 bases left in between. The CDR3 loop spans 13 amino acids. The CDR3 region has the DNA TGCGCCAGCAGCCAAGTTCTGGAGTACGAGCAGTACTTC. It is translated as CASSQVLEYEQYF.

The rearrangement joins TRBV6-5 to TRBJ2-7; 10 positions match TRBD1. The germline CDR1 and CDR2 sequences are MNHEY and SVGAGI. The CDR3 totals 15 residues. The ends lost 4 bases at V and 4 bases at J; junction bases unmatched: 7. The chain's CDR3 is CASSSTGTGVYEQYF. The CDR3 DNA reads as TGTGCCAGCAGTTCCACCGGGACAGGGGTATACGAGCAGTACTTC.

The chain couples TRBV5-4 to TRBJ2-3, with 11 bases that match TRBD2. V was pared by 0 bases and J by 0 bases, with 0 bases of the junction left unmatched. The CDR3 is 16 residues long. The germline V gene encodes CDR1 SGHNT and CDR2 YYREEE (reference sequence). CDR3 nucleotide sequence: TGTGCCAGCAGCTTGGGGACTAGCGGGAGCACAGATACGCAGTATTTT. It yields the protein CASSLGTSGSTDTQYF.

This clone was seen only a few times. The chain is built from TRBV19 and TRBJ1-4, with D tentatively TRBD1 (6 bases). This CDR3 is built from 15 residues. Germline V gene lookup returns CDR1 LNHDA and CDR2 SQIVND (reference sequence). V lost 4 bases to trimming and J lost 1 base, with 10 bases between them. CDR3 sequence: CASSTRTVTNEKLFF. The CDR3 region has the DNA TGTGCCAGTAGTACCCGGACAGTAACTAATGAAAAACTGTTTTTT.